These 19 T cell receptor beta chains were all obtained from the same sample, sequenced in a study of control samples from healthy donors and cancer patients (TCRdb year 2020). The method behind the library was the immunoSEQ multiplex PCR assay. This immuneACCESS table, as held by TCRdb, lists in-frame sequences with V and J called but not all clones. Of the missing ones, under half trace to an unresolved V gene in checked studies; the others have no known cause. The sample table lists about 160,000 clones, roughly 94% of them with a count of one. The ten largest clones represent 14% of the sample. The source material was PBMCs. The receptors here all came from a man in his 60s with colorectal cancer.

V usage is TRBV7-8 and J usage is TRBJ2-5; the match to TRBD2 covers 10 bases. Germline V gene data show CDR1 as SGHVS and CDR2 as FQNEAQ. The V segment lost 4 bases and the J segment 1 base; nucleotides outside the gene matches: 18. The CDR3 loop spans 20 amino acids. The CDR3 here is CASSSYPGVAGGPIQETQYF. In DNA, the CDR3 is TGTGCCAGCAGCTCCTACCCTGGGGTAGCGGGGGGACCGATCCAAGAGACCCAGTACTTC.

The V call is TRBV11-2, the J call TRBJ1-2; D might be TRBD1 (5 bases). Germline V gene lookup returns CDR1 SGHAT and CDR2 FQNNGV. V was clipped by 4 bases and J by 13 bases, with 22 bases between them. This CDR3 contains 14 residues. CDR3 region: CASSWRRDSPIGTF. The CDR3 DNA follows: TGTGCCAGCAGCTGGCGCCGTGACAGTCCTATTGGCACCTTC. The full variable domain, in which reference TRBV11-2 and TRBJ1-2 provide the parts outside the CDR3, is EAGVAQSPRYKIIEKRQSVAFWCNPISGHATLYWYQQILGQGPKLLIQFQNNGVVDDSQLPKDRFSAERLKGVDSTLKIQPAKLEDSAVYLCASSWRRDSPIGTFGSGTRLTVV.

The count of this clone is one. The V and J genes are TRBV6-6 and TRBJ2-2, with D tentatively TRBD2 (6 bases). Trimming cost V 0 bases and J 4 bases, with 9 bases left between them. Germline V gene data show CDR1 as MNHNY and CDR2 as SVGAGI (reference sequence). The CDR3 covers 15 residues. The CDR3 spells CASSYSDYSTGELFF. The CDR3 DNA sequence: TGTGCCAGCAGTTACTCGGACTATAGCACCGGGGAGCTGTTTTTT.

V usage is TRBV4-3 and J usage is TRBJ1-2; possibly TRBD1 for D (6 bases). Trimming took off 3 bases at V and 8 bases at J, with 16 bases between the two ends. The CDR3 has 14 residues. The V gene's germline CDR1 is LGHNA and CDR2 YSLEER. The CDR3 spells CASSHRGEGGGYTF. The CDR3 DNA reads as TGCGCCAGCAGCCACAGGGGTGAAGGGGGAGGCTACACCTTC.

The CDR3 loop reads CAITDRVGENYGYTF. Written as DNA, the CDR3 is TGTGCCATCACGGACAGGGTTGGGGAAAACTATGGCTACACCTTC. The chain has TRBV10-3 and TRBJ1-2; TRBD1 aligns across 8 bases. The J segment lost 2 bases and the V segment lost 7 bases, leaving 9 bases of the junction unmatched. Germline V gene sequence: CDR1 ENHRY, CDR2 SYGVKD. The CDR3 length is 15 residues.

The chain carries TRBV5-6 and TRBJ1-2, with D perhaps matching TRBD1 (5 bases). The V gene's germline CDR1 is SGHDT and CDR2 YYEEEE. Trimming stripped 4 bases from V and 4 bases from J, with 14 bases between. This CDR3 has 14 residues. CDR3 nucleotide sequence: TGTGCCAGCAGCATCCGGAGGGGATCCTATGGCTACACCTTC. Translating gives CASSIRRGSYGYTF.

The chain recombines TRBV12-3 or TRBV12-4 with TRBJ1-2; TRBD1 aligns across 8 bases. V shed 7 bases and J 4 bases; nucleotides not matched to a gene: 5. CDR3 length: 13 amino acids. The CDR3 DNA is TGTGCCAGCACCCAGGGACAGGTCTATGGCTACACCTTC. It translates to CASTQGQVYGYTF.

This rearrangement joins TRBV5-1 to TRBJ2-2; 7 nucleotides line up with TRBD1. Per the germline V gene, CDR1 is SGHRS and CDR2 is YFSETQ. V shed 5 bases, J shed 5 bases, and the junction held 6 bases outside the gene matches. The CDR3 covers 14 residues. The CDR3 sequence: CASRLGQTTGELFF. CDR3 nucleotides: TGCGCCAGCAGGCTGGGACAGACAACCGGGGAGCTGTTTTTT.

V usage is TRBV28 and J usage is TRBJ1-4, with a tentative D call TRBD1 (6 bases). This CDR3 has 14 amino acids. The V end was cut by 10 bases, the J end by 3 bases, with 15 bases between. The germline CDR1 and CDR2 sequences are MDHEN and SYDVKM. Here the CDR3 reads CATEHPGANEKLFF. CDR3 coding DNA: TGTGCCACAGAGCACCCAGGGGCTAATGAAAAACTGTTTTTT. The full variable domain, completed using reference TRBV28 and TRBJ1-4, is DVKVTQSSRYLVKRTGEKVFLECVQDMDHENMFWYRQDPGLGLRLIYFSYDVKMKEKGDIPEGYSVSREKKERFSLILESASTNQTSMYLCATEHPGANEKLFFGSGTQLSVL.

This clone was detected only once. V is TRBV19 and J is TRBJ1-1; the match to TRBD1 covers 7 bases. This CDR3 has 14 residues. Germline CDR1 and CDR2: LNHDA and SQIVND (reference sequence). V gave up 9 bases and J gave up 7 bases; unmatched junction bases: 14. CDR3 DNA: TGTGCCAGCCGCAGCCCCAACAGGGGACGTGAAGCTTTCTTT. Translated, it gives CASRSPNRGREAFF. The full variable domain, its missing parts supplied by reference TRBV19 and TRBJ1-1, is DGGITQSPKYLFRKEGQNVTLSCEQNLNHDAMYWYRQDPGQGLRLIYYSQIVNDFQKGDIAEGYSVSREKKESFPLTVTSAQKNPTAFYLCASRSPNRGREAFFGQGTRLTVV.

This sequence joins TRBV9 and TRBJ1-4, with D possibly TRBD1 on 5 matching bases. CDR3 length equals 16 residues. V was cut by 2 bases and J by 2 bases, with 13 bases left in between. Germline V gene sequence: CDR1 SGDLS, CDR2 YYNGEE. The DNA of the CDR3 is TGTGCCAGCAGCGTCGGCTCGAGGGGCACTAATGAAAAACTGTTTTTT. Protein: CASSVGSRGTNEKLFF.

The chain employs TRBV28 and TRBJ1-2; no definite D call. The CDR3 is 11 amino acids. V lost 2 bases, J lost 2 bases, and 0 bases lay in between. The germline CDR1 and CDR2 sequences are MDHEN and SYDVKM. The CDR3 here is CASSLNYGYTF. CDR3 in DNA: TGTGCCAGCAGTTTAAACTATGGCTACACCTTC.

This chain joins TRBV7-2 and TRBJ2-2; D may match TRBD1 or TRBD2 (7 bases each). CDR1 is SGHTA and CDR2 is FQGNSA in the germline V gene. V shed 4 bases and J shed 1 base, with 13 bases lying between them. This CDR3 comprises 16 residues. The CDR3 is CASSSAGGVNTGELFF. As DNA, the CDR3 is TGTGCCAGCAGCTCAGCAGGGGGGGTGAACACCGGGGAGCTGTTTTTT.

The chain carries TRBV3-1 (or the pseudogene TRBV3-2) and TRBJ2-7, with TRBD2 as a possible D gene (5 bases). This CDR3 has 13 residues. Germline V lookup: CDR1 LGHDT, CDR2 YNNKEL (reference sequence). Deletions cut 2 bases from V and 3 bases from J, with 8 bases between. For the CDR3, the DNA is TGTGCCAGCAGCCAACGGGGTATCTACGAGCAGTACTTC. This sequence encodes CASSQRGIYEQYF.

In DNA form, the CDR3 reads TGTGCCAGCAGCTTATCTAGGGAGAATCAGCCCCAGCATTTT. This sequence encodes CASSLSRENQPQHF. V is TRBV7-2 and J is TRBJ1-5, with D unclear. The CDR3 spans 14 residues. CDR1 and CDR2 (germline): SGHTA, FQGNSA. Trimming removed 2 bases at V and 4 bases at J, with 9 bases between.

This clone was observed once. This chain uses TRBV3-1 (or the pseudogene TRBV3-2) with TRBJ2-1; D tentatively reads TRBD1 or TRBD2 (5 bases each). The V end was cut by 0 bases, the J end by 5 bases, with 14 bases between. The CDR3 is 16 amino acids. Per germline, CDR1 LGHDT and CDR2 YNNKEL (reference sequence). CDR3 nucleotides: TGTGCCAGCAGCCAAGAGGGGGTAGGAGGTAACAATGAGCAGTTCTTC. Amino acids: CASSQEGVGGNNEQFF.

The V gene is TRBV5-1, the J gene TRBJ2-5; TRBD2 might be the D (5 bases). This CDR3 is 13 amino acids long. Germline loops: CDR1 SGHRS, CDR2 YFSETQ. The V end lost 4 bases, the J end lost 1 base, and 8 bases lay between the germline ends. CDR3 amino acids: CASSRGIQETQYF. DNA of the CDR3: TGCGCCAGCAGCCGGGGTATCCAAGAGACCCAGTACTTC. Together with reference TRBV5-1 and TRBJ2-5, the CDR3 gives the full variable domain: KAGVTQTPRYLIKTRGQQVTLSCSPISGHRSVSWYQQTPGQGLQFLFEYFSETQRNKGNFPGRFSGRQFSNSRSEMNVSTLELGDSALYLCASSRGIQETQYFGPGTRLLVL.

The rearrangement joins TRBV10-3 to TRBJ2-2; D may be TRBD1 (6 bases). This CDR3 is 14 amino acids long. Trimming left V 5 bases short and J 2 bases short, with 9 bases between. Germline V gene sequence: CDR1 ENHRY, CDR2 SYGVKD. The CDR3 sequence is CAISKQGNTGELFF. CDR3 nucleotides: TGTGCCATCAGTAAACAGGGAAACACCGGGGAGCTGTTTTTT.

This clone was observed a single time. The V and J genes are TRBV5-1 and TRBJ1-2; no reliable D call. V lost 0 bases to trimming and J lost 2 bases, with 11 bases between them. This CDR3 is built from 15 residues. Per the germline V gene, CDR1 is SGHRS and CDR2 is YFSETQ. CDR3 region: CASSLDSVPNYGYTF. CDR3 bases: TGCGCCAGCAGCTTGGATTCAGTACCGAACTATGGCTACACCTTC. The entire variable domain, with the rest obtained from reference TRBV5-1 and TRBJ1-2, is as follows: KAGVTQTPRYLIKTRGQQVTLSCSPISGHRSVSWYQQTPGQGLQFLFEYFSETQRNKGNFPGRFSGRQFSNSRSEMNVSTLELGDSALYLCASSLDSVPNYGYTFGSGTRLTVV.